Below are 23 T cell receptor beta chains sequenced from a single sample in a study of cytomegalovirus exposure and HLA in healthy donors. Researchers ran the PCR with 60 Vbeta and 13 Jbeta primers. Sequencing used immunoSEQ multiplex PCR; TCRdb keeps in-frame clones, though not all of them. The table includes around 110,000 clones, about 79% detected once. Sequencing was performed on PBMCs. All receptors come from a man aged 25 to 40 in good health and CMV-seropositive.

This rearrangement joins TRBV15 to TRBJ1-1; 10 bases map to TRBD1. This CDR3 region has 15 residues. Germline V gene lookup returns CDR1 LNHNV and CDR2 YYDKDF (reference sequence). V lost 3 bases to trimming and J lost 4 bases; unmatched junction nucleotides: 5. This CDR3 is CATSSDRGRITEAFF. CDR3 nucleotides: TGTGCCACCAGCAGTGACAGGGGGCGGATCACTGAAGCTTTCTTT.

This clone was observed a handful of times. The chain joins TRBV5-4 to TRBJ2-7, with a tentative D call TRBD2 (6 bases). The germline V gene encodes CDR1 SGHNT and CDR2 YYREEE (reference sequence). The CDR3 extends over 12 amino acids. Trimming left V 4 bases short and J 1 base short, with 6 bases between. CDR3 bases: TGTGCCAGCAGCGGGACTTCCTACGAGCAGTACTTC. Translation gives CASSGTSYEQYF.

This chain connects TRBV5-4 to TRBJ1-1; D is undetermined. Trimming took 3 bases from V and 6 from J, leaving 12 bases between them. The germline CDR1 and CDR2 sequences are SGHNT and YYREEE (reference sequence). The CDR3 loop spans 13 amino acids. The CDR3 is CASSSKVEAEAFF. The CDR3, as DNA: TGTGCCAGCAGCTCAAAGGTCGAGGCTGAAGCTTTCTTT.

J is TRBJ1-1 and V is TRBV19; D uncertain. This CDR3 is built from 15 residues. Per the germline V gene, CDR1 is LNHDA and CDR2 is SQIVND (reference sequence). With 1 base removed from V and 0 bases from J, the gap between germline ends came to 9 bases. The CDR3 is CASSIVAEMNTEAFF. CDR3 nucleotides: TGTGCCAGTAGTATAGTGGCGGAAATGAACACTGAAGCTTTCTTT.

The gene calls are TRBV27 and TRBJ2-3, with 10 bases fitting TRBD2. Germline loops: CDR1 MNHEY, CDR2 SMNVEV (reference sequence). With 6 bases clipped from V and 8 bases from J, the junction kept 20 bases outside the gene matches. The CDR3 has 18 amino acids. The CDR3 DNA reads TGTGCCAGCAGGACTGGGGGGAGTCTAGCGGGAGCCGGCGGTACGCAGTATTTT. It codes for CASRTGGSLAGAGGTQYF.

This clone was found a few times. V gene TRBV9 combines with J gene TRBJ2-1; the match to TRBD2 covers 9 bases. J lost 7 bases, V lost 0 bases, and 11 bases had no gene match. The CDR3 runs 17 residues. CDR1 and CDR2 (germline): SGDLS, YYNGEE. CDR3 nucleotide sequence: TGTGCCAGCAGCGTAGCGGTCGAAGCGGGAGGAAGAAATGAGCAGTTCTTC. Translation: CASSVAVEAGGRNEQFF.

This clone was picked up one time. The J gene is TRBJ2-1, the V gene TRBV18; 8 positions match TRBD2. The CDR3 is made up of 16 amino acids. V was clipped by 2 bases and J by 2 bases; unmatched bases: 5. Germline loops: CDR1 KGHSH, CDR2 LQKENI. This CDR3 is CASSPWAGGTYNEQFF. DNA of the CDR3: TGTGCCAGCTCACCATGGGCGGGGGGAACCTACAATGAGCAGTTCTTC.

This chain links TRBV7-9 with TRBJ1-3; tentative D call: TRBD1 (6 bases). The CDR3 loop spans 16 amino acids. V lost 4 bases, J lost 2 bases, and 15 bases lay in between. Germline loops: CDR1 SEHNR, CDR2 FQNEAQ (reference sequence). DNA for the CDR3: TGTGCCAGCAGCTCGAGAGCGGGGACAACTGGAAACACCATATATTTT. Its protein product is CASSSRAGTTGNTIYF.

About this clone: Other DNA sequences in this sample translate to the same CDR3. The rearrangement uses TRBV30 and TRBJ2-5; D remains ambiguous. V was cut by 2 bases and J by 4 bases, with 5 bases left in between. The CDR3 runs 11 residues. Looked up from germline, CDR1 is GTSNPN and CDR2 is SVGIG (reference sequence). The CDR3 region has the DNA TGTGCCTGGAGTCTAGGAGAGACCCAGTACTTC. Translating it yields CAWSLGETQYF.

The chain couples TRBV5-6 to TRBJ2-2; possibly TRBD1 for D (6 bases). The germline CDR1 and CDR2 sequences are SGHDT and YYEEEE. This CDR3 comprises 15 residues. The V end lost 4 bases, the J end lost 0 bases, and 10 bases lay between the germline ends. The CDR3: CASSPGHTNTGELFF. CDR3 sequence (DNA): TGTGCCAGCAGCCCGGGACACACGAACACCGGGGAGCTGTTTTTT. The variable domain in full, completed from reference TRBV5-6 and TRBJ2-2, reads DAGVTQSPTHLIKTRGQQVTLRCSPKSGHDTVSWYQQALGQGPQFIFQYYEEEERQRGNFPDRFSGHQFPNYSSELNVNALLLGDSALYLCASSPGHTNTGELFFGEGSRLTVL.

The chain has TRBV9 and TRBJ2-2; D is perhaps TRBD2 (6 bases). Germline V gene lookup returns CDR1 SGDLS and CDR2 YYNGEE. This CDR3 comprises 14 residues. The V end lost 5 bases, the J end lost 2 bases, and 10 bases lay between the germline ends. The CDR3 bases are TGTGCCAGCAGGGCCGGGACTAACACCGGGGAGCTGTTTTTT. It yields the protein CASRAGTNTGELFF.

This sequence joins TRBV13 and TRBJ2-5; 11 bases match TRBD2. The germline V gene has CDR1 PRHDT and CDR2 FYEKMQ (reference sequence). V lost 6 bases, J lost 2 bases, and 11 bases stayed unmatched. The CDR3 covers 17 residues. This chain's CDR3 is CASRWASGGRLQETQYF. In DNA, the CDR3 is TGTGCCAGCAGGTGGGCTAGCGGGGGGCGGCTGCAAGAGACCCAGTACTTC.

This chain links TRBV11-2 with TRBJ1-1; D not certain. This CDR3 has 13 residues. V was clipped by 5 bases and J by 2 bases, with 9 bases between them. Germline lookup yields CDR1 SGHAT and CDR2 FQNNGV. The DNA for the CDR3 is TGTGCCAGCAGCGCCGACACAAACACTGAAGCTTTCTTT. Its translation is CASSADTNTEAFF.

The rearrangement links TRBV9 to TRBJ1-2; maybe TRBD1 (6 bases). V was clipped by 4 bases and J by 0 bases, with 13 bases between them. The germline V gene has CDR1 SGDLS and CDR2 YYNGEE. The CDR3 is 15 amino acids. The CDR3 DNA reads TGTGCCAGCAGCTCAGGGGCCGAGGCTAACTATGGCTACACCTTC. Translation: CASSSGAEANYGYTF.

This clone was seen a handful of times. The chain couples TRBV6-5 to TRBJ2-7, with a possible D match to TRBD2 (6 bases). CDR3 length equals 14 residues. Germline lookup yields CDR1 MNHEY and CDR2 SVGAGI. The V gene lost 7 bases and the J gene lost 3 bases, with 16 bases spanning the gap. CDR3 in DNA: TGTGCCAGCACCACGGGGGTAGGGAGCTACGAGCAGTACTTC. It encodes CASTTGVGSYEQYF.

The rearrangement links TRBV29-1 to TRBJ1-2, with D possibly TRBD1 on 6 matching bases. The ends were cut back, 4 bases at V and 8 bases at J, with 14 bases in the middle. Germline assignment: CDR1 SQVTM and CDR2 ANQGSEA. The CDR3 spans 12 residues. The CDR3 region has the DNA TGCAGCGTTGGACAGGCCCCCTCAGGCTACACCTTC. Its translation: CSVGQAPSGYTF.

This clone was observed a single time. The rearrangement links TRBV28 to TRBJ2-1; D uncertain. V dropped 5 bases and J dropped 5 bases, with 13 bases sitting between them. This CDR3 comprises 14 residues. The germline gives CDR1 MDHEN, CDR2 SYDVKM. The DNA for the CDR3 is TGTGCCAGCAGTCCTTCCGGGTTGAACAATGAGCAGTTCTTC. Translating it yields CASSPSGLNNEQFF.

In its sample, this clone was seen a few times. The chain combines TRBV5-1 with TRBJ2-7; 8 bases match TRBD2. This CDR3 has 15 residues. V shed 0 bases, J shed 4 bases, and the junction held 6 bases outside the gene matches. The germline V gene has CDR1 SGHRS and CDR2 YFSETQ. The CDR3 DNA reads TGCGCCAGCAGCTTGGCCGCGACTAGCGTGTACGAGCAGTACTTC. Translation gives CASSLAATSVYEQYF.

The chain employs TRBV29-1 and TRBJ2-7, with D perhaps TRBD1 (6 bases). Trimming removed 5 bases at V and 7 bases at J, with 15 bases between. Germline loops: CDR1 SQVTM, CDR2 ANQGSEA. This CDR3 comprises 12 residues. This CDR3 reads CSVSEGVWEQYF. The CDR3 nucleotides read TGCAGCGTTTCCGAGGGGGTGTGGGAGCAGTACTTC.

The chain is built from TRBV27 and TRBJ1-5; 9 bases fit TRBD1. V gave up 8 bases and J gave up 2 bases; unmatched junction bases: 7. Germline assignment: CDR1 MNHEY and CDR2 SMNVEV (reference sequence). The CDR3 length is 15 residues. This CDR3 is CASLPRTGGNQPQHF. As DNA, the CDR3 is TGTGCCAGCCTCCCCCGGACAGGGGGCAATCAGCCCCAGCATTTT.

V is TRBV4-1 and J is TRBJ2-1; 8 nucleotides line up with TRBD2. Germline CDR1 and CDR2: MGHRA and YSYEKL. V lost 5 bases to trimming and J lost 3 bases; unmatched junction nucleotides: 12. The CDR3 length is 17 residues. The DNA for the CDR3 is TGCGCCAGCAGCGGTCGCCAGGGGACTAGAGACTACAATGAGCAGTTCTTC. It is translated as CASSGRQGTRDYNEQFF.

This clone was counted between two and nine times. The J gene is TRBJ2-7, the V gene TRBV6-5, with D maybe TRBD2 (5 bases). The CDR3 sequence is 15 residues long. Germline CDR1 MNHEY, CDR2 SVGAGI. The V gene lost 5 bases and the J gene lost 2 bases, with 16 bases spanning the gap. CDR3 protein: CASSQLAIRPYEQYF. The CDR3, as DNA: TGTGCCAGCAGTCAATTAGCGATTCGCCCCTACGAGCAGTACTTC.

The chain employs TRBV9 and TRBJ2-7; no clear D gene. The CDR3 runs to 15 residues. CDR1 and CDR2 (germline): SGDLS, YYNGEE. V dropped 0 bases and J dropped 0 bases, with 10 bases sitting between them. CDR3 amino acids: CASSVGGASSYEQYF. The DNA for the CDR3 is TGTGCCAGCAGCGTAGGAGGCGCTAGCTCCTACGAGCAGTACTTC.